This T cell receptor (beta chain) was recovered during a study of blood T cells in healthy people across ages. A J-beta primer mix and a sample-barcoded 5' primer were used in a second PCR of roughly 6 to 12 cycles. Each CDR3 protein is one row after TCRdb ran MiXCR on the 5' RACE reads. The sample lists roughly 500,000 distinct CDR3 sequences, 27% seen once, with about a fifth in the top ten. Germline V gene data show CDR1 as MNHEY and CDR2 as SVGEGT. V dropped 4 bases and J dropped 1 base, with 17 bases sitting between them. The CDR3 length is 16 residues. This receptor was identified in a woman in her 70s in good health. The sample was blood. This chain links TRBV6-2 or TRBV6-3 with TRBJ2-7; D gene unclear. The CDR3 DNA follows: TGTGCCAGCAGTTTTCGGCCTAAGACGCTGTCCTACGAGCAGTACTTC. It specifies CASSFRPKTLSYEQYF.